Below, 4 T cell receptor beta chains from the same sample are listed, as sequenced in a study of spatial heterogeneity in lung cancer. One entry per CDR3 protein results from TCRdb running MiXCR on the 5' RACE reads. This table has about 95,000 distinct CDR3 sequences, approximately 8.2% appearing once. The time point was: sample taken at primary tumor resection. Whole RNA, which was extracted from tumor, nontumor lung tissue or frozen PBMC, was sequenced without any cell sorting. Sequenced material: PBMCs, taken at surgery. These receptors originate from a male donor with early-stage non-small cell lung cancer.

The gene calls are TRBV20-1 and TRBJ2-2, with TRBD2 identical over 9 bases. Trimming took 6 bases from V and 7 from J; bases not matched to a gene: 9. The CDR3 totals 14 residues. Looked up from germline, CDR1 is DFQATT and CDR2 is SNEGSKA (reference sequence). The CDR3 loop is CSAEAGGPSGELFF. DNA of the CDR3: TGCAGTGCGGAGGCGGGAGGGCCAAGCGGGGAGCTGTTTTTT.

The gene calls are TRBV10-2 and TRBJ2-3, with TRBD1 as a possible D gene (6 bases). V gave up 2 bases and J gave up 5 bases, with 8 bases separating them. This CDR3 has 13 amino acids. Germline values: CDR1 WSHSY, CDR2 SAAADI. CDR3 loop: CASSEPGEDTQYF. Here the CDR3 DNA reads TGCGCCAGCAGTGAGCCAGGGGAAGATACGCAGTATTTT.

V gene TRBV3-1 combines with J gene TRBJ2-5, with D possibly matching TRBD1 (6 bases). The ends were cut back, 1 base at V and 5 bases at J, with 14 bases in the middle. CDR1 LGHDT and CDR2 YNNKEL come from the germline V gene (reference sequence). The CDR3 is 15 amino acids. The CDR3 is CASSQGPRGEETQYF. The DNA for the CDR3 is TGTGCCAGCAGCCAAGGACCCAGGGGAGAGGAGACCCAGTACTTC.

The chain carries TRBV5-1 and TRBJ2-3; D perhaps matches TRBD2 (6 bases). The germline V gene has CDR1 SGHRS and CDR2 YFSETQ. Trimming cost V 3 bases and J 4 bases, with 12 bases left between them. The length of the CDR3 is 14 residues. In nucleotides, the CDR3 is TGCGCCAGCAGCTGGACCGGGGGATCAGATACGCAGTATTTT. Its protein product is CASSWTGGSDTQYF.